These 21 T cell receptor beta chains were sequenced from one sample in a study of shared clonotypes between healthy human individuals. The method was immunoSEQ multiplex PCR; TCRdb's version includes in-frame clones alone and lacks a portion of them. The sample carries roughly 760,000 clones, about 74% recorded once. Sequencing was carried out using memory CD4+ T cells sorted from blood. Subset indicated: CD45RA-negative fraction. Receptors were obtained from a woman aged 25-40 years in good health.

This clone was seen once. The chain couples TRBV6-5 to TRBJ1-1, with D hard to call. The V end lost 5 bases, the J end lost 0 bases, and 13 bases lay between the germline ends. The germline V gene encodes CDR1 MNHEY and CDR2 SVGAGI. CDR3 length equals 15 residues. The CDR3 sequence is CASSKGITVNTEAFF. DNA for the CDR3: TGTGCCAGCAGTAAGGGAATTACAGTGAACACTGAAGCTTTCTTT.

CDR3 loop: CASSDPGTTDTQYF. The CDR3 bases are TGTGCCAGCAGTGACCCCGGGACTACAGATACGCAGTATTTT. The rearrangement links TRBV2 to TRBJ2-3; weak D call: TRBD2 (6 bases). Germline CDR1 and CDR2: SNHLY and FYNNEI. Trimming removed 3 bases from V and 3 bases from J, with 10 bases in between. The CDR3 loop spans 14 amino acids.

V gene TRBV6-5 combines with J gene TRBJ1-5; weak D call: TRBD1 (5 bases). The CDR3 spans 13 residues. Germline CDR1 and CDR2: MNHEY and SVGAGI. Trimming removed 6 bases from V and 7 bases from J, with 13 bases in between. The CDR3 loop is CASRGLLGQPQHF. For the CDR3, the DNA is TGTGCCAGCAGGGGACTTTTGGGCCAGCCCCAGCATTTT.

V is TRBV4-1 and J is TRBJ1-1; maybe TRBD1 (5 bases). Germline V lookup: CDR1 MGHRA, CDR2 YSYEKL. V was pared by 1 base and J by 2 bases, with 11 bases between. The length of the CDR3 is 15 residues. The CDR3 spells CASSQGRQTNTEAFF. In nucleotides, the CDR3 is TGCGCCAGCAGCCAAGGAAGACAGACTAACACTGAAGCTTTCTTT.

In its sample, this clone was seen a few times. The chain carries TRBV7-9 and TRBJ1-1, with D perhaps matching TRBD1 (5 bases). The CDR3 contains 13 residues. Germline loops: CDR1 SEHNR, CDR2 FQNEAQ (reference sequence). Trimming shortened V by 3 bases and J by 6 bases, and 11 bases separated the two germline ends. This CDR3 is CASSLGEYPEAFF. In nucleotides, the CDR3 is TGTGCCAGCAGCTTGGGGGAGTACCCTGAAGCTTTCTTT.

The chain has TRBV18 and TRBJ2-7, with D maybe TRBD1 (6 bases). V shed 3 bases and J shed 5 bases, with 11 bases lying between them. There are 13 residues in the CDR3. Germline V CDR1 and CDR2: KGHSH, LQKENI. The CDR3 loop reads CASSPGAGHEQYF. The CDR3 nucleotides read TGTGCCAGCTCACCGGGGGCCGGCCACGAGCAGTACTTC.

The chain joins TRBV5-1 to TRBJ2-1; 7 nucleotides match TRBD1. CDR1 and CDR2 (germline): SGHRS, YFSETQ. With 1 base clipped from V and 8 bases from J, the junction kept 12 bases outside the gene matches. This CDR3 contains 16 residues. CDR3: CASSLFAAGGLHEQFF. The CDR3 nucleotides read TGCGCCAGCAGCTTGTTCGCGGCAGGGGGTCTTCATGAGCAGTTCTTC.

V is TRBV7-9 and J is TRBJ1-2, with D possibly TRBD1 on 6 matching bases. The CDR3 sequence is 12 residues long. The germline V gene has CDR1 SEHNR and CDR2 FQNEAQ (reference sequence). With 4 bases removed from V and 10 bases from J, the gap between germline ends came to 13 bases. Here the CDR3 reads CASSWGHGLYTF. CDR3 sequence (DNA): TGTGCCAGCAGCTGGGGACATGGTCTCTACACCTTC.

This clone was observed at least ten times. The chain has TRBV19 and TRBJ2-2, with 8 bases that match TRBD1. The V gene end was trimmed by 10 bases and the J gene end by 4 bases; junction bases not matched to a gene: 8. The germline V gene has CDR1 LNHDA and CDR2 SQIVND (reference sequence). There are 14 residues in the CDR3. In DNA form, the CDR3 reads TGTGCCACTAGAGACAGGGGAGGCACCGGGGAGCTGTTTTTT. Translated, it gives CATRDRGGTGELFF.

This clone has just one count. This chain uses TRBV18 with TRBJ2-3; 10 bases match TRBD2. This CDR3 spans 18 amino acids. V shed 2 bases, J shed 2 bases, and the junction held 10 bases outside the gene matches. Germline V gene sequence: CDR1 KGHSH, CDR2 LQKENI. This CDR3 is CASSPELLAGGHTDTQYF. Written as DNA, the CDR3 is TGTGCCAGCTCACCAGAGTTGTTAGCGGGAGGACACACAGATACGCAGTATTTT.

V and J are TRBV14 and TRBJ2-7; 9 bases are a match to TRBD1. After removal of 3 bases from V and 0 bases from J, the junction contained 3 bases not matched to a gene. This CDR3 is 15 amino acids long. The germline gives CDR1 SGHDN, CDR2 FVKESK. CDR3 sequence (DNA): TGTGCCAGCAGCCATGGGACAGGGATCTCCTACGAGCAGTACTTC. This sequence encodes CASSHGTGISYEQYF. Full variable domain (missing parts from reference TRBV14 and TRBJ2-7): EAGVTQFPSHSVIEKGQTVTLRCDPISGHDNLYWYRRVMGKEIKFLLHFVKESKQDESGMPNNRFLAERTGGTYSTLKVQPAELEDSGVYFCASSHGTGISYEQYFGPGTRLTVT.

The V and J genes are TRBV19 and TRBJ2-1; 7 nucleotides align to TRBD2. With 6 bases clipped from V and 6 bases from J, the junction kept 14 bases outside the gene matches. Germline CDR1 is LNHDA and CDR2 is SQIVND (reference sequence). The CDR3 extends over 16 amino acids. In DNA form, the CDR3 reads TGTGCCAGTAGCCCCCCTGGACTAGTTTCAAGCAATGAGCAGTTCTTC. This encodes CASSPPGLVSSNEQFF.

This clone appeared a single time. The chain links TRBV2 to TRBJ2-5; a possible D gene is TRBD1 (6 bases). Per the germline V gene, CDR1 is SNHLY and CDR2 is FYNNEI. V dropped 5 bases and J dropped 5 bases, with 15 bases sitting between them. This CDR3 region has 14 residues. CDR3 loop: CASSPMTGKETQYF. The CDR3 DNA follows: TGTGCCAGCAGTCCTATGACAGGCAAGGAGACCCAGTACTTC. Full variable domain (rest looked up from reference TRBV2 and TRBJ2-5): EPEVTQTPSHQVTQMGQEVILRCVPISNHLYFYWYRQILGQKVEFLVSFYNNEISEKSEIFDDQFSVERPDGSNFTLKIRSTKLEDSAMYFCASSPMTGKETQYFGPGTRLLVL.

This chain connects TRBV19 to TRBJ1-1; a weak D match, TRBD1 (6 bases). Trimming left V 6 bases short and J 5 bases short, with 13 bases between. The CDR3 has 13 residues. Germline assignment: CDR1 LNHDA and CDR2 SQIVND (reference sequence). DNA for the CDR3: TGTGCCAGTAGCCCCTCAGGGGTGACTGAAGCTTTCTTT. It specifies CASSPSGVTEAFF.

The chain joins TRBV7-8 to TRBJ1-1; D is perhaps TRBD1 (5 bases). This CDR3 region has 15 residues. Deletions cut 5 bases from V and 3 bases from J, with 16 bases between. In germline, CDR1 is SGHVS, CDR2 FQNEAQ. The CDR3 reads CASSPDSHGDTEAFF. CDR3 DNA sequence: TGTGCCAGCAGCCCAGACAGCCATGGAGACACTGAAGCTTTCTTT.

The chain uses TRBV14 and TRBJ1-4; D remains ambiguous. Germline loops: CDR1 SGHDN, CDR2 FVKESK. CDR3 size: 16 residues. Trimming cost V 0 bases and J 3 bases, with 11 bases left between them. The CDR3 nucleotides are TGTGCCAGCAGCCAAGATGCGAGGGCTCCTAATGAAAAACTGTTTTTT. Amino acids: CASSQDARAPNEKLFF.

The CDR3 DNA reads as TGTGCCACCAGCAGGGGAGATAGCGGGAGGGCCTATGGGCAGTACTTC. This translates into CATSRGDSGRAYGQYF. The V and J genes are TRBV15 and TRBJ2-7; 11 nucleotides match TRBD2. V dropped 3 bases and J dropped 9; count of bases not matched to a gene: 13. The CDR3 covers 16 residues. Germline CDR1 and CDR2: LNHNV and YYDKDF (reference sequence). The full variable domain, with the rest looked up from reference TRBV15 and TRBJ2-7, is DAMVIQNPRYQVTQFGKPVTLSCSQTLNHNVMYWYQQKSSQAPKLLFHYYDKDFNNEADTPDNFQSRRPNTSFCFLDIRSPGLGDTAMYLCATSRGDSGRAYGQYFGPGTRLTVT.

The rearrangement links TRBV19 to TRBJ2-7; 7 nucleotides line up with TRBD1. The J segment lost 0 bases and the V segment lost 5 bases, leaving 4 bases of the junction unmatched. The CDR3 runs 14 residues. Per germline, CDR1 LNHDA and CDR2 SQIVND (reference sequence). For the CDR3, the DNA is TGTGCCAGTAGTCCAAGACAGGGCTCCTACGAGCAGTACTTC. It encodes CASSPRQGSYEQYF.

The genes are TRBV2 and TRBJ2-2; TRBD2 might be the D (6 bases). V shed 8 bases and J shed 4 bases, with 14 bases lying between them. This CDR3 contains 14 residues. In germline, CDR1 is SNHLY, CDR2 FYNNEI. Here the CDR3 reads CASGGLRTTGELFF. In nucleotides, the CDR3 is TGTGCCAGCGGGGGACTGAGAACCACCGGGGAGCTGTTTTTT.

The chain combines TRBV7-8 with TRBJ2-2; TRBD1 matches 8 bases. The CDR3 is made up of 15 amino acids. Losses at the gene ends were 1 base for V and 5 bases for J; bases not matched to a gene: 3. Per the germline V gene, CDR1 is SGHVS and CDR2 is FQNEAQ. CDR3 sequence reads: CASSLGTGWTGELFF. CDR3 bases: TGTGCCAGCAGCTTAGGGACAGGGTGGACCGGGGAGCTGTTTTTT.

Comments on this clone: The sample has other DNA sequences that encode this CDR3 too. This chain joins TRBV5-1 and TRBJ1-1; D gene unclear. With 4 bases removed from V and 1 base from J, the gap between germline ends came to 8 bases. Germline CDR1 reads SGHRS; CDR2 reads YFSETQ. CDR3 length equals 13 residues. DNA for the CDR3: TGCGCCAGCAGCGTACGAGGGAACACTGAAGCTTTCTTT. It translates to CASSVRGNTEAFF.